The 26 T cell receptor beta chains reported below all come from one sample, sequenced in a study of shared clonotypes between healthy human individuals. TCRdb keeps only in-frame clones here, not all; method: immunoSEQ multiplex PCR. Here the sample spans about half a million clones, approximately 78% being singletons. Sample: PBMCs. The source of these receptors is a woman in her thirties or forties in good health. Some clones in this sample may be carry-over from other donors' samples.

This chain uses TRBV7-2 with TRBJ2-5; no definite D call. Trimming shortened V by 0 bases and J by 7 bases, and 6 bases separated the two germline ends. Germline V CDR1 and CDR2: SGHTA, FQGNSA. CDR3 length: 12 amino acids. The CDR3 spells CASSLAPGTQYF. CDR3 nucleotides: TGTGCCAGCAGCTTAGCGCCTGGGACCCAGTACTTC.

The J gene is TRBJ2-7, the V gene TRBV18; D gene ambiguous. Germline V gives CDR1 KGHSH, CDR2 LQKENI. The CDR3 length is 13 residues. Trimming shortened V by 3 bases and J by 3 bases, and 9 bases separated the two germline ends. The CDR3 nucleotides are TGTGCCAGCTCACCGGAACGGAACTACGAGCAGTACTTC. Protein sequence: CASSPERNYEQYF.

This clone showed up many times. The same CDR3 also results from other DNA sequences found in this sample. The chain joins TRBV2 to TRBJ1-4; no clear D gene. The CDR3 is 13 residues long. Between the trimmed V and J ends, which lost 6 bases and 7 bases, there was a span of 12 bases. Germline V CDR1 and CDR2: SNHLY, FYNNEI. CDR3 in DNA: TGTGCCAGCAGCCCCCGCTCGGGTGAAAAACTGTTTTTT. The encoded protein is CASSPRSGEKLFF. The full variable domain, in which reference TRBV2 and TRBJ1-4 provide the parts outside the CDR3, is EPEVTQTPSHQVTQMGQEVILRCVPISNHLYFYWYRQILGQKVEFLVSFYNNEISEKSEIFDDQFSVERPDGSNFTLKIRSTKLEDSAMYFCASSPRSGEKLFFGSGTQLSVL.

V is TRBV6-6 and J is TRBJ2-7, with 9 bases lining up with TRBD1. The CDR3 runs 15 residues. V trimming: 7 bases; J trimming: 6 bases; junction bases outside the gene matches: 13. Germline CDR1 MNHNY, CDR2 SVGAGI (reference sequence). The CDR3 bases are TGTGCCAGCATTCAGTCGCGGGACAGGGTATCCGAGCAGTACTTC. Encoded protein: CASIQSRDRVSEQYF.

The chain uses TRBV28 and TRBJ2-1; 10 bases are shared with TRBD2. The CDR3 is 14 amino acids. V gave up 6 bases and J gave up 6 bases; unmatched junction bases: 5. Germline-derived CDR1 and CDR2 are MDHEN and SYDVKM. The CDR3, as DNA: TGTGCCAGCAGAGCGGGAGGGCCCGCCAATGAGCAGTTCTTC. Translated, it gives CASRAGGPANEQFF.

The rearrangement uses TRBV28 and TRBJ1-5, with 11 bases matching TRBD1. V trimming: 0 bases; J trimming: 6 bases; junction bases outside the gene matches: 7. This CDR3 is 17 amino acids long. CDR1 and CDR2 (germline): MDHEN, SYDVKM. The DNA of the CDR3 is TGTGCCAGCAGTTTATGGGGAGGACAGGGGGCAGGTCAGCCCCAGCATTTT. Translating it yields CASSLWGGQGAGQPQHF. Based on the CDR3 plus reference TRBV28 and TRBJ1-5, the full variable domain is DVKVTQSSRYLVKRTGEKVFLECVQDMDHENMFWYRQDPGLGLRLIYFSYDVKMKEKGDIPEGYSVSREKKERFSLILESASTNQTSMYLCASSLWGGQGAGQPQHFGDGTRLSIL.

The chain uses TRBV6-5 and TRBJ1-5; no reliable D call. This CDR3 has 16 residues. CDR1 and CDR2 from the germline V gene are MNHEY and SVGAGI. V shed 2 bases and J shed 2 bases, with 13 bases lying between them. For the CDR3, the DNA is TGTGCCAGCAGTTACGGGTTAGGCCAGGGCAATCAGCCCCAGCATTTT. The encoded protein is CASSYGLGQGNQPQHF.

The chain uses TRBV7-9 and TRBJ2-5; the match to TRBD2 covers 13 bases. The ends lost 2 bases at V and 2 bases at J; junction bases unmatched: 2. The CDR3 length is 16 residues. In germline, CDR1 is SEHNR, CDR2 FQNEAQ (reference sequence). CDR3 in amino acids: CASSLQLAGGQETQYF. The CDR3 nucleotides read TGTGCCAGCAGCTTACAACTAGCGGGAGGGCAAGAGACCCAGTACTTC.

The CDR3 sequence is CASSLGQGGDGYTF. The CDR3 DNA sequence: TGTGCCAGCAGTTTAGGACAGGGGGGGGATGGCTACACCTTC. The V call is TRBV28, the J call TRBJ1-2; 10 bases are a match to TRBD1. V lost 2 bases to trimming and J lost 6 bases; unmatched junction nucleotides: 3. The germline gives CDR1 MDHEN, CDR2 SYDVKM. CDR3 length: 14 residues.

This rearrangement joins TRBV7-2 to TRBJ2-5, with 8 bases identical to TRBD2. Unmatched junction bases numbered 13, after V lost 5 bases and J lost 5 bases. The CDR3 extends over 16 amino acids. CDR1 and CDR2 from the germline V gene are SGHTA and FQGNSA. The CDR3 coding sequence is TGTGCCAGCAGCAGGCTAGCGGGCCCTACTGGGGAGACCCAGTACTTC. Amino acids: CASSRLAGPTGETQYF.

The chain has TRBV15 and TRBJ2-1, with D tentatively TRBD1 (6 bases). Germline CDR1 LNHNV, CDR2 YYDKDF (reference sequence). The V end was cut by 1 base, the J end by 0 bases, with 7 bases between. The CDR3 spans 15 residues. Here the CDR3 DNA reads TGTGCCACCAGCAGAGGACAGGCCTCCTACAATGAGCAGTTCTTC. Translation gives CATSRGQASYNEQFF.

The chain carries TRBV19 and TRBJ1-3, with 7 bases matching TRBD1. The V gene's germline CDR1 is LNHDA and CDR2 SQIVND (reference sequence). The CDR3 length is 17 residues. V was pared by 3 bases and J by 0 bases, with 8 bases of the junction left unmatched. The CDR3 spells CASSITGTAYSGNTIYF. The CDR3 coding sequence is TGTGCCAGTAGTATCACCGGGACAGCTTACTCTGGAAACACCATATATTTT.

The chain couples TRBV11-2 to TRBJ1-2; D might be TRBD1 (6 bases). The CDR3 covers 14 residues. Germline V gene sequence: CDR1 SGHAT, CDR2 FQNNGV. Trimming took off 1 base at V and 3 bases at J, with 9 bases between the two ends. The CDR3 bases are TGTGCCAGCAGCTTAGCACAGGGAGACTATGGCTACACCTTC. Protein product: CASSLAQGDYGYTF.

The count of this clone is one. The chain couples TRBV7-9 to TRBJ2-3; no clear D. V lost 6 bases and J 2 bases, leaving 12 bases between the germline ends. The CDR3 consists of 14 residues. The germline CDR1 and CDR2 sequences are SEHNR and FQNEAQ (reference sequence). The CDR3, as DNA: TGTGCCAGCAGGGCCGGTGTGGCCACAGATACGCAGTATTTT. It specifies CASRAGVATDTQYF.

A remark on this clone: The junction and the germline gene differ at one end; a read error may be behind it. The chain combines TRBV6-4 with TRBJ2-7; D might be TRBD1 or TRBD2, each matching 6 bases. The CDR3 loop spans 14 amino acids. The germline CDR1 and CDR2 sequences are MRHNA and SNTAGT. The CDR3: CASSYSQGTYEQYF. Here the CDR3 DNA reads TGTGCCAGCAGTTACTCGCAGGGGACTTACGAGCAGTACTTC.

This clone was recorded many times. The genes are TRBV6-5 and TRBJ1-2, with D possibly matching TRBD1 (5 bases). Trimming took off 5 bases at V and 3 bases at J, with 10 bases between the two ends. Germline assignment: CDR1 MNHEY and CDR2 SVGAGI. This CDR3 is built from 13 residues. CDR3 coding DNA: TGTGCCAGCAGTCCAGGGAAGTACTATGGCTACACCTTC. The encoded protein is CASSPGKYYGYTF.

The chain joins TRBV5-4 to TRBJ2-1; 8 nucleotides align to TRBD2. J gave up 8 bases and V 2 bases, and 6 bases lay outside the gene matches. There are 14 residues in the CDR3. Germline loops: CDR1 SGHNT, CDR2 YYREEE (reference sequence). The CDR3 region is CASSLGTRVDEQFF. The CDR3 bases are TGTGCCAGCAGCTTAGGGACTAGGGTCGATGAGCAGTTCTTC.

The chain carries TRBV28 and TRBJ1-4, with D tentatively TRBD1 (5 bases). CDR3 length: 15 residues. V lost 1 base, J lost 8 bases, and 14 bases lay in between. Germline assignment: CDR1 MDHEN and CDR2 SYDVKM. The CDR3 DNA is TGTGCCAGCAGTTTATACCGCTCCGGGGGGGAAAAACTGTTTTTT. Protein: CASSLYRSGGEKLFF.

This clone was counted between two and nine times. V and J are TRBV11-2 and TRBJ2-1, with TRBD2 matching over 7 bases. Germline V CDR1 and CDR2: SGHAT, FQNNGV. V was pared by 5 bases and J by 4 bases, with 8 bases of the junction left unmatched. The CDR3 totals 15 residues. The CDR3 DNA reads as TGTGCCAGCAGCCCTCGGGGGGTGGGTTACAATGAGCAGTTCTTC. Encoded protein: CASSPRGVGYNEQFF. Filled out from reference TRBV11-2 and TRBJ2-1, the complete variable domain reads EAGVAQSPRYKIIEKRQSVAFWCNPISGHATLYWYQQILGQGPKLLIQFQNNGVVDDSQLPKDRFSAERLKGVDSTLKIQPAKLEDSAVYLCASSPRGVGYNEQFFGPGTRLTVL.

This clone was seen more than once but under ten times. The CDR3 reads CASSKRGYNEQFF. CDR3 DNA sequence: TGTGCCAGCAGTAAAAGGGGCTACAATGAGCAGTTCTTC. The chain has TRBV27 and TRBJ2-1; TRBD1 might be the D (5 bases). Trimming left V 5 bases short and J 3 bases short, with 8 bases between. Germline V gene lookup returns CDR1 MNHEY and CDR2 SMNVEV (reference sequence). The CDR3 loop spans 13 amino acids.

Written as DNA, the CDR3 is TGTGCCAGCAGTTACCAGGGGCCGGCGAACACCGGGGAGCTGTTTTTT. Its protein is CASSYQGPANTGELFF. This rearrangement joins TRBV6-5 to TRBJ2-2, with D possibly being TRBD1 (6 bases). Germline V gene sequence: CDR1 MNHEY, CDR2 SVGAGI. CDR3 length equals 16 residues. V lost 2 bases and J lost 0, with 10 bases in between.

This sequence joins TRBV6-1 and TRBJ2-7; tentative D call: TRBD1 (6 bases). V gave up 3 bases and J gave up 5 bases, with 11 bases separating them. CDR3 length: 13 amino acids. The germline gives CDR1 MNHNS, CDR2 SASEGT. The CDR3, as DNA: TGTGCCAGCAGTGACAGGGGTCCCCACGAGCAGTACTTC. It is translated as CASSDRGPHEQYF.

This rearrangement joins TRBV6-6 to TRBJ2-5; 9 bases map to TRBD2. CDR3 length: 16 amino acids. The junction had 6 bases not matched to a gene; V was cut back by 0 bases and J by 4 bases. CDR1 is MNHNY and CDR2 is SVGAGI in the germline V gene (reference sequence). CDR3 residues: CASSYSWLAGRETQYF. The CDR3 nucleotides are TGTGCCAGCAGTTACTCGTGGCTAGCGGGACGAGAGACCCAGTACTTC.

The chain links TRBV7-6 to TRBJ2-1; D may be TRBD2 (7 bases). V was pared by 1 base and J by 5 bases, with 24 bases between. From germline, CDR1 is SGHVS and CDR2 FNYEAQ. The CDR3 is 19 residues long. The CDR3 spells CASSLGARGRGGYHNEQFF. In nucleotides, the CDR3 is TGTGCCAGCAGCTTAGGGGCGCGGGGGCGGGGAGGGTACCACAATGAGCAGTTCTTC.

This clone has a single count. The CDR3 is CASSDAVGGSYEQYF. For the CDR3, the DNA is TGTGCCAGCAGCGACGCGGTAGGTGGCTCCTACGAGCAGTACTTC. This sequence joins TRBV7-8 and TRBJ2-7; D call uncertain. Between the trimmed V and J ends, which lost 5 bases and 0 bases, there was a span of 14 bases. The CDR3 extends over 15 amino acids. Germline V lookup: CDR1 SGHVS, CDR2 FQNEAQ.

V and J are TRBV19 and TRBJ1-1; TRBD1 might be the D (5 bases). The V end lost 4 bases, the J end lost 4 bases, and 16 bases lay between the germline ends. This CDR3 is built from 15 residues. Germline CDR1 reads LNHDA; CDR2 reads SQIVND (reference sequence). CDR3 DNA sequence: TGTGCCAGTAGTAAGGGGTCCGGGGGGATCACTGAAGCTTTCTTT. Translated, it gives CASSKGSGGITEAFF.